The following is a T cell receptor (beta chain) sequence with its context. The data belong to a study of T cell responses to AZD1222 COVID-19 vaccine. Looked up from germline, CDR1 is SGHDT and CDR2 is YYEEEE. V was trimmed by 1 base and J by 5 bases, leaving 8 bases between them. The CDR3 has 13 amino acids. Clones were read by immunoSEQ multiplex PCR, and TCRdb kept only the in-frame ones, dropping some. The profile shows about 130,000 clones, approximately 89% of them singletons. This receptor was obtained from an adult in good health. This specimen was peripheral blood, taken on day 0 of AZD1222 vaccination. V usage is TRBV5-6 and J usage is TRBJ2-3, with D possibly matching TRBD2 (5 bases). DNA for the CDR3: TGTGCCAGCAGCTTGAGTAGCGTAGATACGCAGTATTTT. It codes for CASSLSSVDTQYF.